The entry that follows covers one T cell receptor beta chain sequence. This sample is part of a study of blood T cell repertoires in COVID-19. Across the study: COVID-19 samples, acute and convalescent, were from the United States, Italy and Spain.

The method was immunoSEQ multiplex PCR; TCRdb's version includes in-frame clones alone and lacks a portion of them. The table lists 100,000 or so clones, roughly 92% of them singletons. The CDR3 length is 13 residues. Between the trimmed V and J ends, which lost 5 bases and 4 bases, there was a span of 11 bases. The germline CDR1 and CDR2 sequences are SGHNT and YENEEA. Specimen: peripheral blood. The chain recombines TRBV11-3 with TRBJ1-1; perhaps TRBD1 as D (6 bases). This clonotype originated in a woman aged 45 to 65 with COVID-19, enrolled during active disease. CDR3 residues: CASSRRGATEAFF. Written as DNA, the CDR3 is TGTGCCAGCAGCCGTCGGGGGGCCACTGAAGCTTTCTTT.